Listed below are T cell receptor beta chains from one sample, sequenced in a study of control samples from healthy donors and cancer patients. Produced via immunoSEQ multiplex PCR; TCRdb's table is partial and in-frame only. This sample has tens of thousands of clones, with roughly 80% found just once. Sample: PBMCs. These receptors were collected from a man aged 65 to 79 with lung cancer. CDR3s include the opening cysteine and the closing phenylalanine or tryptophan. A D gene is named only where the DNA matches it firmly. Part of the rows lack a size; the others show once, few, many or a class for expanded clones.

.	.	TRBV5-4	TRBJ1-1	CASSLGGKLNTEAFF	TGTGCCAGCAGCTTGGGCGGAAAATTGAACACTGAAGCTTTCTTT
few	.	TRBV19	TRBJ2-7	CASSIDPDTHPYEQYF	TGTGCCAGTAGTATAGACCCCGACACCCATCCCTACGAGCAGTACTTC
.	.	TRBV24-1	TRBJ2-6	CATSDRTAGANVLTF	TGTGCCACCAGTGATCGGACAGCTGGGGCCAACGTCCTGACTTTC
.	.	TRBV7-3	TRBJ2-5	CASSLKTDSGETQYF	TGTGCCAGCAGCTTAAAGACAGACTCTGGGGAGACCCAGTACTTC
.	.	TRBV5-1	TRBJ2-3	CASSLGGGTDTQYF	TGCGCCAGCAGTTTGGGCGGAGGCACAGATACGCAGTATTTT
.	TRBD1	TRBV4-1	TRBJ1-4	CASSQGGTGSREKLFF	TGCGCCAGCAGCCAAGGGGGGACAGGGAGTAGAGAAAAACTGTTTTTT
.	.	TRBV24-1	TRBJ2-2	CATKETSQGELFF	TGTGCCACCAAAGAGACATCCCAGGGGGAGCTGTTTTTT
.	TRBD2	TRBV19	TRBJ2-3	CASSIDGAGGPADTQYF	TGTGCCAGTAGTATAGATGGAGCGGGGGGGCCAGCAGATACGCAGTATTTT
.	.	TRBV24-1	TRBJ2-5	CATSENRVIGTQYF	TGTGCCACCAGTGAGAACAGGGTTATAGGGACCCAGTACTTC
few	TRBD1	TRBV7-8	TRBJ1-2	CASSRGQGASKGYTF	TGTGCCAGCAGTCGAGGACAGGGGGCTTCTAAGGGCTACACCTTC
.	.	TRBV18	TRBJ2-7	CASSPQGPAYEQYF	TGTGCCAGCTCACCCCAGGGACCCGCCTACGAGCAGTACTTC
.	.	TRBV5-6	TRBJ1-1	CASSPRGPANTEAFF	TGTGCCAGCAGCCCGCGGGGACCGGCGAACACTGAAGCTTTCTTT
.	.	TRBV19	TRBJ1-5	CASSSPMGGWQPQHF	TGTGCCAGTAGTTCCCCGATGGGGGGCTGGCAGCCCCAGCATTTT
.	.	TRBV25-1	TRBJ1-2	CASSGGLSGYTF	TGTGCCAGCAGTGGAGGGTTGTCGGGCTACACCTTC
.	.	TRBV7-9	TRBJ2-7	CASSLEKGVEQYF	TGTGCCAGCAGCTTAGAGAAGGGGGTAGAGCAGTACTTC
.	.	TRBV11-2	TRBJ2-3	CASSLNSAVRTDTQYF	TGTGCCAGCAGCTTAAATTCAGCGGTCCGCACAGATACGCAGTATTTT
once	TRBD2	TRBV13	TRBJ2-3	CASTSGVLDTQYF	TGTGCCAGCACTAGCGGGGTTTTAGATACGCAGTATTTT
once	TRBD2	TRBV24-1	TRBJ2-3	CATSDRAGGSTDTQYF	TGTGCCACCAGTGATAGAGCGGGGGGGAGCACAGATACGCAGTATTTT
.	.	TRBV2	TRBJ2-1	CASSGSRVSRHEQFF	TGTGCCAGCAGTGGGTCGAGGGTCTCCCGGCATGAGCAGTTCTTC
.	.	TRBV20-1	TRBJ2-4	CSASRGLTKNIQYF	TGCAGTGCTAGTCGTGGACTGACCAAAAACATTCAGTACTTC
.	.	TRBV6-1	TRBJ2-5	CASSELEETQYF	TGTGCCAGCAGTGAGTTAGAAGAGACCCAGTACTTC
.	TRBD2	TRBV7-7	TRBJ2-7	CASSLDTAGGIISSYEQYF	TGTGCCAGCAGCTTAGACACAGCGGGGGGAATTATTAGCTCCTACGAGCAGTACTTC
.	TRBD2	TRBV19	TRBJ2-3	CASSILGGAQYF	TGTGCCAGTAGTATACTCGGGGGGGCGCAGTATTTT
.	.	TRBV7-9	TRBJ2-5	CASSLWGLGGAGETQYF	TGTGCCAGCAGCTTATGGGGACTCGGGGGCGCGGGAGAGACCCAGTACTTC
.	.	TRBV6-5	TRBJ1-5	CASRPSWSNQPQHF	TGTGCCAGCAGGCCGTCATGGTCGAATCAGCCCCAGCATTTT
.	TRBD2	TRBV2	TRBJ2-3	CASRETSSTDTQYF	TGTGCCAGCCGGGAGACTAGCAGCACAGATACGCAGTATTTT
.	TRBD2	TRBV10-2	TRBJ2-1	CASTPSGGHNEQFF	TGCGCCAGCACCCCTAGCGGGGGTCACAATGAGCAGTTCTTC